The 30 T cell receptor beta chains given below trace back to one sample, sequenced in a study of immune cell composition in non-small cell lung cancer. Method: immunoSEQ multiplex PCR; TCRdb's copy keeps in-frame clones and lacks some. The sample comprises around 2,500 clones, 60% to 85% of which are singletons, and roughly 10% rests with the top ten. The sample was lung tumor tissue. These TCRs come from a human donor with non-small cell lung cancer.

CDR3 sequence reads: CASSPLGRRSYNEQFF. In DNA, the CDR3 is TGTGCCAGCAGTCCCCTGGGGAGACGCTCCTACAATGAGCAGTTCTTC. The chain employs TRBV27 and TRBJ2-1, with D perhaps matching TRBD2 (5 bases). CDR3 length: 16 residues. Trimming took off 5 bases at V and 0 bases at J, with 14 bases between the two ends. From germline, CDR1 is MNHEY and CDR2 SMNVEV (reference sequence).

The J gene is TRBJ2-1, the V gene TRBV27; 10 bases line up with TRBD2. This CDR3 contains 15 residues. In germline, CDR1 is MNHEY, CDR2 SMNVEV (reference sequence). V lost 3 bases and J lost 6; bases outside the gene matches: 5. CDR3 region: CASSFLAGGGNEQFF. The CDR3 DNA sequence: TGTGCCAGCAGTTTTTTAGCGGGAGGTGGCAATGAGCAGTTCTTC.

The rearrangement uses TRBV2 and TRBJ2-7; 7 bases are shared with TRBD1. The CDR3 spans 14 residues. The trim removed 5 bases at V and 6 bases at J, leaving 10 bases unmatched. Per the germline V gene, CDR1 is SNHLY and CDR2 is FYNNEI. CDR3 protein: CASSIPGQSAEQYF. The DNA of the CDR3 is TGTGCCAGCAGTATACCGGGACAGTCCGCCGAGCAGTACTTC.

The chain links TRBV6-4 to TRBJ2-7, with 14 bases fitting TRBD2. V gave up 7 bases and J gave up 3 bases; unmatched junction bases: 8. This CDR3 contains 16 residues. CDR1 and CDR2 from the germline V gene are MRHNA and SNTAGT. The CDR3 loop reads CASIFRGTSGSYEQYF. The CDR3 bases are TGTGCCAGCATTTTCCGGGGGACTAGCGGGAGCTACGAGCAGTACTTC.

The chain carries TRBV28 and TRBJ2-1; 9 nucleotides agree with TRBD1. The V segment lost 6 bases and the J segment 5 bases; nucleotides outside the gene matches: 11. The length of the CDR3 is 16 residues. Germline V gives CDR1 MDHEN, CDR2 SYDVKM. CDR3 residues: CASSRPGQGRNNEQFF. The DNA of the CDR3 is TGTGCCAGCAGCCGGCCGGGACAGGGTAGAAACAATGAGCAGTTCTTC.

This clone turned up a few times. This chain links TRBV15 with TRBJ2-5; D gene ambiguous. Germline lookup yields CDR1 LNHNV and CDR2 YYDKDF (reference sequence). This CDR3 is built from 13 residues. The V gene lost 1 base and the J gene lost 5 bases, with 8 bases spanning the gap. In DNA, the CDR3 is TGTGCCACCAGCAGAGGTGATAGCGAGACCCAGTACTTC. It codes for CATSRGDSETQYF.

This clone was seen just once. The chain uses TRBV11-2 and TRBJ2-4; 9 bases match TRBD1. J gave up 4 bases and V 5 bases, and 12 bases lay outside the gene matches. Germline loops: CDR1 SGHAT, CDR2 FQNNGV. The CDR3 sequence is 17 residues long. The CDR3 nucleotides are TGTGCCAGCAGCCCCAAACCGGGACAGGGCTCTAAAAACATTCAGTACTTC. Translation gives CASSPKPGQGSKNIQYF. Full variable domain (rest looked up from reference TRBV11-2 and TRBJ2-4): EAGVAQSPRYKIIEKRQSVAFWCNPISGHATLYWYQQILGQGPKLLIQFQNNGVVDDSQLPKDRFSAERLKGVDSTLKIQPAKLEDSAVYLCASSPKPGQGSKNIQYFGAGTRLSVL.

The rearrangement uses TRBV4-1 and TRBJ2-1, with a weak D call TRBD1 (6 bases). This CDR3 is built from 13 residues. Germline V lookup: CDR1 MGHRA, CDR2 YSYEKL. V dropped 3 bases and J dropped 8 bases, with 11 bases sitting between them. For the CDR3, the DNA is TGCGCCAGCAGCCACCCCGAGGGGGATGAGCAGTTCTTC. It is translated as CASSHPEGDEQFF.

As DNA, the CDR3 is TGTGCCAGCAGTAAGGACTTTTCCAACTACAATGAGCAGTTCTTC. This sequence encodes CASSKDFSNYNEQFF. The chain joins TRBV2 to TRBJ2-1; TRBD2 is a possible D gene (5 bases). V dropped 5 bases and J dropped 3 bases, with 14 bases sitting between them. Germline CDR1 SNHLY, CDR2 FYNNEI. CDR3 size: 15 residues.

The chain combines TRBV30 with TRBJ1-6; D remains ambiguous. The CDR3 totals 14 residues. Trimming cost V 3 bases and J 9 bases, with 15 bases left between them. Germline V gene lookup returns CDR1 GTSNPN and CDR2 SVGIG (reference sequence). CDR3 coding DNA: TGTGCCTGGAGCATGGTGGCTCAGGTTTCACCCCTCCACTTT. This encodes CAWSMVAQVSPLHF.

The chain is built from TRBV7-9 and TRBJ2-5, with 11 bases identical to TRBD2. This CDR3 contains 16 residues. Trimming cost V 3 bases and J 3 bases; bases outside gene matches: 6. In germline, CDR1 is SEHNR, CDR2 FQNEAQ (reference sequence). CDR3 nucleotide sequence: TGTGCCAGCAGCTTTGGGACTAGCGGTTTAGAAGAGACCCAGTACTTC. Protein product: CASSFGTSGLEETQYF.

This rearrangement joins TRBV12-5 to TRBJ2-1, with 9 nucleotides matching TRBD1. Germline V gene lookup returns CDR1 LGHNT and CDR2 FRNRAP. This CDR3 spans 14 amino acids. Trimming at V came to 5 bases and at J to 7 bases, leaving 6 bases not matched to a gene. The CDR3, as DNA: TGTGCTAGTGGTCCCGGGACAGGGTTTAATGAGCAGTTCTTC. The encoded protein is CASGPGTGFNEQFF.

The DNA for the CDR3 is TGTGCCAGCAGTTACTCGGACAGGGCCGAGCAGTACTTC. Translation: CASSYSDRAEQYF. The chain recombines TRBV6-6 with TRBJ2-7, with TRBD1 identical over 8 bases. In germline, CDR1 is MNHNY, CDR2 SVGAGI (reference sequence). V lost 0 bases, J lost 6 bases, and 1 base stayed unmatched. This CDR3 is built from 13 residues.

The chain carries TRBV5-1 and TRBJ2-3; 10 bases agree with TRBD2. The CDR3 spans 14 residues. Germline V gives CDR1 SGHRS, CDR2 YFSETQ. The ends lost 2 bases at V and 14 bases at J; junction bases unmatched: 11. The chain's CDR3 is CASSLYTSGTLPYF. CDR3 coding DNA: TGCGCCAGCAGCTTATATACTAGCGGGACCCTGCCGTATTTT.

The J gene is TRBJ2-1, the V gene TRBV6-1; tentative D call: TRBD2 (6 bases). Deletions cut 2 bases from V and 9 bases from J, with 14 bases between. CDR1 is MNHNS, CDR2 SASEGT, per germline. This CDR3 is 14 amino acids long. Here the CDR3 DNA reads TGTGCCAGCAGTGAAACTCCTAGCGACAGTGAGCAGTTCTTC. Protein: CASSETPSDSEQFF.

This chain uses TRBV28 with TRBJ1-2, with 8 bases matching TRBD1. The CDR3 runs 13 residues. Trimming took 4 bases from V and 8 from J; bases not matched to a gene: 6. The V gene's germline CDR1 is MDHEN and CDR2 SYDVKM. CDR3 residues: CASSSTGGSGYTF. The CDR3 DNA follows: TGTGCCAGCAGTTCTACAGGGGGGAGCGGCTACACCTTC.

CDR3 protein: CASSFPASGGETQYF. DNA of the CDR3: TGTGCCAGCAGCTTCCCGGCTAGCGGGGGAGAGACCCAGTACTTC. The genes are TRBV7-2 and TRBJ2-5; the match to TRBD2 covers 10 bases. The CDR3 totals 15 residues. Unmatched junction bases numbered 5, after V lost 3 bases and J lost 4 bases. Looked up from germline, CDR1 is SGHTA and CDR2 is FQGNSA.

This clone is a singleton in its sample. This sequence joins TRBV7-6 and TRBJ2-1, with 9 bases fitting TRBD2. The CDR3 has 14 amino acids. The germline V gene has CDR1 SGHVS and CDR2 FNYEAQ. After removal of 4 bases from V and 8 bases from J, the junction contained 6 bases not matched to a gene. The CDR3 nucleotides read TGTGCCAGCAGCTCGGGACTAGCTTTGGATGAGCAGTTCTTC. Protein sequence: CASSSGLALDEQFF.

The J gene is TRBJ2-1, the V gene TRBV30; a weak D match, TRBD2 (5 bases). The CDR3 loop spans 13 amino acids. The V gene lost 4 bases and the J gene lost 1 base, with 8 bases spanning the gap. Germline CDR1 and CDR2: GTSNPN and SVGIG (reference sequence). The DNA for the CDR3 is TGTGCCTGGACTCCGGGGTCCTACAATGAGCAGTTCTTC. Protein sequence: CAWTPGSYNEQFF.

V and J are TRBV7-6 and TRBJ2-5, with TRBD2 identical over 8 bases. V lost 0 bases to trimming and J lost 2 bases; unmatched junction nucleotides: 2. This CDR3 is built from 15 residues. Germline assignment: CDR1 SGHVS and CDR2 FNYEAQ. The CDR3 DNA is TGTGCCAGCAGCTTAGCGTCTAGCGGGCAAGAGACCCAGTACTTC. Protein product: CASSLASSGQETQYF.

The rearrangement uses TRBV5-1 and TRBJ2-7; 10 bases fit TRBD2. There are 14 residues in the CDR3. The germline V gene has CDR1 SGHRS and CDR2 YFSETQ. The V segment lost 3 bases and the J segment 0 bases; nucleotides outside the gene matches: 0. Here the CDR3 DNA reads TGCGCCAGCAGCTGGACTAGCGGCTCCTACGAGCAGTACTTC. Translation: CASSWTSGSYEQYF.

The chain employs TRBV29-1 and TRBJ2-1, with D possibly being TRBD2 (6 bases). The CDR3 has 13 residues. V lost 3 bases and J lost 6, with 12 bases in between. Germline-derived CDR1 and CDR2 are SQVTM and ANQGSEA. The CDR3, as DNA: TGCAGCGTTGAGGGCGGGGCTGGCAATGAGCAGTTCTTC. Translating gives CSVEGGAGNEQFF.

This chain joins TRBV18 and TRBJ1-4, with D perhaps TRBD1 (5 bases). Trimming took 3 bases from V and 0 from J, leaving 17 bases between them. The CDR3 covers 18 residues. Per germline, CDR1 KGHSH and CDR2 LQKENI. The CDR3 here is CASSPSARVVATNEKLFF. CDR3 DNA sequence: TGTGCCAGCTCACCCTCTGCCAGGGTTGTTGCAACTAATGAAAAACTGTTTTTT. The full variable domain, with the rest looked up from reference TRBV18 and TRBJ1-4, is NAGVMQNPRHLVRRRGQEARLRCSPMKGHSHVYWYRQLPEEGLKFMVYLQKENIIDESGMPKERFSAEFPKEGPSILRIQQVVRGDSAAYFCASSPSARVVATNEKLFFGSGTQLSVL.

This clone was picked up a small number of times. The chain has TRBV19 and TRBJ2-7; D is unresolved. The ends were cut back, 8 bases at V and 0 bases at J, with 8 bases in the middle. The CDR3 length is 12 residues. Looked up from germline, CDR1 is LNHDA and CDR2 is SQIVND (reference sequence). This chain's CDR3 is CASLSSSYEQYF. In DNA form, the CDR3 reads TGTGCCAGTCTCTCGAGCTCCTACGAGCAGTACTTC.

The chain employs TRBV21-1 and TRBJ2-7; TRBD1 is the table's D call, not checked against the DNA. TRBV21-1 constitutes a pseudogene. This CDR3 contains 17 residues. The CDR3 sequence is CASRQIQGQGSPYEQYF. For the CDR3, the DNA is TGTGCCAGCAGACAGATTCAGGGCCAGGGGTCTCCCTACGAGCAGTACTTC.

The CDR3 DNA is TGTGCCAGCAGTGAATTGGGGGGTCGGGGGCAGCCCCAGCATTTT. Translating it yields CASSELGGRGQPQHF. This rearrangement joins TRBV2 to TRBJ1-5; perhaps TRBD1 as D (5 bases). CDR1 SNHLY and CDR2 FYNNEI come from the germline V gene. This CDR3 spans 15 amino acids. The V end lost 2 bases, the J end lost 7 bases, and 15 bases lay between the germline ends.

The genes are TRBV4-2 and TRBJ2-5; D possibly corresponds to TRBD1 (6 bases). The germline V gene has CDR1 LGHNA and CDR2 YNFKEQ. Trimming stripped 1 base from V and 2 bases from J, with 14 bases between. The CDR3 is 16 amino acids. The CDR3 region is CASSQGNRDKQETQYF. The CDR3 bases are TGTGCCAGCAGCCAAGGTAACCGGGACAAACAAGAGACCCAGTACTTC.

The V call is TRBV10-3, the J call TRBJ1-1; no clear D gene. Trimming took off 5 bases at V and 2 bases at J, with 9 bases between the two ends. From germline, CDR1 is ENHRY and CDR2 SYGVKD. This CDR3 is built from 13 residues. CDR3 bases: TGTGCCATCAGTATCGCAGATAACACTGAAGCTTTCTTT. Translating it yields CAISIADNTEAFF.

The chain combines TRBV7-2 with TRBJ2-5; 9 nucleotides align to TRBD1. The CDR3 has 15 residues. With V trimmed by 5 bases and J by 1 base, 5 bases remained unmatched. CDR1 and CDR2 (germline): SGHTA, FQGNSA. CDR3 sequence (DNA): TGTGCCAGCAGCCCGAACAGGGGGCTCCAAGAGACCCAGTACTTC. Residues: CASSPNRGLQETQYF.

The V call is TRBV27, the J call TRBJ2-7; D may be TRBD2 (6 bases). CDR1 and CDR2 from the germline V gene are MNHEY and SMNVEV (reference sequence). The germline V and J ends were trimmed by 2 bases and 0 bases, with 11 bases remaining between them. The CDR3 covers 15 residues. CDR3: CASSLGGRSSYEQYF. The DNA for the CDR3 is TGTGCCAGCAGTTTAGGTGGGAGGAGCTCCTACGAGCAGTACTTC.